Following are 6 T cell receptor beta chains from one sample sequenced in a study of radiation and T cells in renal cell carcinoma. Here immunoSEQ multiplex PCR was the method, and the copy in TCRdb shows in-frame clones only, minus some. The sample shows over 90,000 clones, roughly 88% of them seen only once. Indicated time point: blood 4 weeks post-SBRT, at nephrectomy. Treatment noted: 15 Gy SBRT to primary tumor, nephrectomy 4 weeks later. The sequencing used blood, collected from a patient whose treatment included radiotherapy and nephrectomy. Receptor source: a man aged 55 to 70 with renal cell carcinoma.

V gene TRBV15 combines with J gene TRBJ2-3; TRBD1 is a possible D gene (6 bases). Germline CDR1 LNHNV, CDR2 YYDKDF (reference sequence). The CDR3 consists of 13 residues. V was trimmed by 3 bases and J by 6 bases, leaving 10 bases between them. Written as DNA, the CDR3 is TGTGCCACCAGCAGGAATCAGGGGGATACGCAGTATTTT. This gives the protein CATSRNQGDTQYF. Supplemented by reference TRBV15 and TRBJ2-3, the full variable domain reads DAMVIQNPRYQVTQFGKPVTLSCSQTLNHNVMYWYQQKSSQAPKLLFHYYDKDFNNEADTPDNFQSRRPNTSFCFLDIRSPGLGDTAMYLCATSRNQGDTQYFGPGTRLTVL.

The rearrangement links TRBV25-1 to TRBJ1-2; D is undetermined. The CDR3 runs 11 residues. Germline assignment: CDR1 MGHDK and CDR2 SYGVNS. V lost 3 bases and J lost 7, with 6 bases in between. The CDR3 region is CASSDFSGYTF. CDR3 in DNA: TGTGCCAGCAGTGATTTTTCTGGCTACACCTTC.

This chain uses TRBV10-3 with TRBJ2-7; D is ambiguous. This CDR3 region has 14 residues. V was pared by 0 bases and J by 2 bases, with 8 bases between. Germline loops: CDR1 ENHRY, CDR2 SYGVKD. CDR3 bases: TGTGCCATCAGTGAGTCCGGTCAGGCCTACGAGCAGTACTTC. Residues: CAISESGQAYEQYF.

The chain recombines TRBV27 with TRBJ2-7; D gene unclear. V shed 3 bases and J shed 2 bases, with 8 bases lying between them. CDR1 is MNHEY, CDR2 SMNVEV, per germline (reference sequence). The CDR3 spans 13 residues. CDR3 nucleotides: TGTGCCAGCAGTTTCACAGCTACCTACGAGCAGTACTTC. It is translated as CASSFTATYEQYF.

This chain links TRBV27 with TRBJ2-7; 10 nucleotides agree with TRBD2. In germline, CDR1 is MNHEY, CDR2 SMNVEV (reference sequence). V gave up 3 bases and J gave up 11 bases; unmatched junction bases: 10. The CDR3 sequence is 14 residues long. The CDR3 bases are TGTGCCAGCAGTTTGGGGCTAGCGGGAGTTAATGAGTACTTC. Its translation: CASSLGLAGVNEYF.

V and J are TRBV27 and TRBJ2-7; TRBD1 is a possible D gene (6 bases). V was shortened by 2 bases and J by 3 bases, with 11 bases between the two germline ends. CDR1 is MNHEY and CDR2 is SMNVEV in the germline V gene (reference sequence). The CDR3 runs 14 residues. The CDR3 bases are TGTGCCAGCAGTTTAGGGGTCAGGGGCTACGAGCAGTACTTC. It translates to CASSLGVRGYEQYF.